This TCR beta chain was identified in a study of T cells after yellow fever vaccination. Study-wide results and caveats: Primary-vaccination clones mostly resurfaced post-booster (roughly 97% CD4, 75% to 90% CD8). Researchers noted that a small share of clonotypes showed up in both CD4 and CD8 compartments. In FACS-sorted repertoires, abundant clonotypes from the bulk population could appear as contaminants.

Synthesis of TCR cDNA relied on 5'RACE template switching, which attached a universal primer site and UMIs. TCRdb reanalysed the 5' RACE reads using MiXCR and keeps one entry per CDR3 protein. The sample records approximately 180,000 distinct CDR3 sequences, approximately 6.2% being singletons. V lost 5 bases, J lost 9 bases, and 11 bases lay in between. The CDR3 sequence is 12 residues long. In germline, CDR1 is SEHNR, CDR2 FQNEAQ (reference sequence). This clonotype was found many times. Antigen specificity is unknown. This chain joins TRBV7-9 and TRBJ2-1; D call uncertain. This sequence was found in a man aged 18 to 30 who received the YFV17D yellow fever vaccine. Sample: CD4+ T cells sorted from PBMCs, taken on the day of the first yellow fever vaccination. CDR3 protein: CASSAVGPEQFF. The CDR3 nucleotides read TGTGCCAGCAGCGCAGTCGGCCCTGAGCAGTTCTTC.